This is a list of T cell receptor beta chains from one sample in a study of CD8 T cells in Susac syndrome. A single record per CDR3 protein comes from TCRdb applying MiXCR to the immunoSEQ multiplex PCR reads. This repertoire shows 75,000 to 100,000 distinct CDR3 sequences, roughly 94% found once; its top ten account for 0.26%. Material for sequencing was CD8+ T cells from PBMCs. The receptor source for this set is a human donor in good health. CDR3s include the opening cysteine and the closing phenylalanine or tryptophan. The order of the fields is J gene, CDR3 length, V gene, clone size, D gene, CDR3 protein, CDR3 DNA. A D gene is named only where the DNA matches it firmly. Clone size, where shown, is once, few, many, or a class for clones that have expanded.

j_gene: TRBJ2-2
len: 16
v_gene: TRBV12-3/TRBV12-4
abundance: .
d_gene: .
CDR3aa: CASSLAALADTGELFF
CDR3nt: TGTGCCAGCAGTTTAGCGGCCCTGGCCGACACCGGGGAGCTGTTTTTT

j_gene: TRBJ2-2
len: 16
v_gene: TRBV14
abundance: .
d_gene: .
CDR3aa: CASSQDQGSNTGELFF
CDR3nt: TGTGCCAGCAGCCAAGATCAGGGGTCGAACACCGGGGAGCTGTTTTTT

j_gene: TRBJ2-5
len: 15
v_gene: TRBV19
abundance: .
d_gene: .
CDR3aa: CASTEVGHNVETQYF
CDR3nt: TGTGCCAGTACGGAGGTGGGACACAACGTAGAGACCCAGTACTTC

j_gene: TRBJ1-6
len: 14
v_gene: TRBV5-1
abundance: .
d_gene: TRBD1
CDR3aa: CASSPGTDDSPLHF
CDR3nt: TGCGCCAGCAGCCCTGGGACAGATGATTCACCCCTCCACTTT

j_gene: TRBJ1-1
len: 14
v_gene: TRBV4-1
abundance: few
d_gene: .
CDR3aa: CASSQEGGNTEAFF
CDR3nt: TGCGCCAGCAGCCAAGAGGGTGGGAACACTGAAGCTTTCTTT

j_gene: TRBJ2-5
len: 15
v_gene: TRBV21-1
abundance: .
d_gene: .
CDR3aa: CASSLRSGVQETQYF
CDR3nt: TGTGCCAGCAGCTTGCGCTCCGGGGTTCAAGAGACCCAGTACTTC

j_gene: TRBJ2-4
len: 14
v_gene: TRBV4-2
abundance: .
d_gene: .
CDR3aa: CASSPRDTKNIQYF
CDR3nt: TGTGCCAGCAGCCCTCGGGACACTAAAAACATTCAGTACTTC

j_gene: TRBJ2-2
len: 15
v_gene: TRBV19
abundance: .
d_gene: .
CDR3aa: CASTGGKGRTGELFF
CDR3nt: TGTGCCAGTACTGGGGGGAAGGGTCGCACCGGGGAGCTGTTTTTT

j_gene: TRBJ2-1
len: 13
v_gene: TRBV20-1
abundance: .
d_gene: .
CDR3aa: CSARNGVVNEQFF
CDR3nt: TGCAGTGCTAGGAACGGAGTCGTCAATGAGCAGTTCTTC

j_gene: TRBJ1-1
len: 11
v_gene: TRBV9
abundance: .
d_gene: .
CDR3aa: CASGGPTEAFF
CDR3nt: TGTGCCAGCGGGGGTCCCACTGAAGCTTTCTTT

j_gene: TRBJ2-7
len: 17
v_gene: TRBV5-6
abundance: .
d_gene: .
CDR3aa: CASSGGRSSPSSYEQYF
CDR3nt: TGTGCCAGCAGCGGCGGGCGTTCAAGTCCGAGCTCCTACGAGCAGTACTTC

j_gene: TRBJ1-4
len: 17
v_gene: TRBV20-1
abundance: .
d_gene: .
CDR3aa: CSAIRDQRTGPGEKLFF
CDR3nt: TGCAGTGCTATACGCGATCAACGTACAGGGCCGGGTGAAAAACTGTTTTTT

j_gene: TRBJ1-5
len: 15
v_gene: TRBV9
abundance: .
d_gene: TRBD1
CDR3aa: CASSPEGQGGQPQHF
CDR3nt: TGTGCCAGCAGCCCCGAGGGACAGGGAGGGCAGCCCCAGCATTTT

j_gene: TRBJ1-5
len: 13
v_gene: TRBV19
abundance: .
d_gene: .
CDR3aa: CASSIAPNQPQHF
CDR3nt: TGTGCCAGTAGTATAGCCCCCAATCAGCCCCAGCATTTT

j_gene: TRBJ2-1
len: 17
v_gene: TRBV15
abundance: once
d_gene: .
CDR3aa: CATSRVDPYSFYNEQFF
CDR3nt: TGTGCCACCAGCAGAGTTGATCCCTACTCCTTCTACAATGAGCAGTTCTTC

j_gene: TRBJ1-2
len: 13
v_gene: TRBV4-1
abundance: .
d_gene: .
CDR3aa: CASSQASGYGYTF
CDR3nt: TGCGCCAGCAGCCAAGCGTCGGGGTATGGCTACACCTTC

j_gene: TRBJ2-1
len: 11
v_gene: TRBV5-1
abundance: .
d_gene: .
CDR3aa: CASQYDDEQFF
CDR3nt: TGCGCCAGCCAGTACGACGATGAGCAGTTCTTC

j_gene: TRBJ2-5
len: 15
v_gene: TRBV12-3/TRBV12-4
abundance: .
d_gene: TRBD2
CDR3aa: CASSSAGEQSETQYF
CDR3nt: TGTGCCAGCAGTTCTGCGGGAGAACAGTCGGAGACCCAGTACTTC

j_gene: TRBJ2-5
len: 13
v_gene: TRBV28
abundance: .
d_gene: .
CDR3aa: CASRGRGVQTQYF
CDR3nt: TGTGCCAGCAGGGGCAGAGGGGTCCAGACCCAGTACTTC

j_gene: TRBJ1-2
len: 10
v_gene: TRBV7-9
abundance: .
d_gene: .
CDR3aa: CASSRRGYTF
CDR3nt: TGTGCCAGCAGCCGGAGGGGCTACACCTTC

j_gene: TRBJ2-1
len: 16
v_gene: TRBV7-9
abundance: .
d_gene: .
CDR3aa: CASSPMDTATYNEQFF
CDR3nt: TGTGCCAGCAGCCCGATGGACACAGCTACCTACAATGAGCAGTTCTTC

j_gene: TRBJ1-4
len: 14
v_gene: TRBV13
abundance: .
d_gene: TRBD1
CDR3aa: CASSQRQGDEKLFF
CDR3nt: TGTGCCAGCAGCCAGCGACAGGGGGATGAAAAACTGTTTTTT

j_gene: TRBJ1-1
len: 15
v_gene: TRBV20-1
abundance: once
d_gene: TRBD1
CDR3aa: CSAREIQGANTEAFF
CDR3nt: TGCAGTGCTAGGGAAATACAGGGGGCGAACACTGAAGCTTTCTTT

j_gene: TRBJ2-3
len: 15
v_gene: TRBV5-6
abundance: .
d_gene: .
CDR3aa: CASSLADSSTDTQYF
CDR3nt: TGTGCCAGCAGCTTAGCGGACAGTTCTACAGATACGCAGTATTTT

j_gene: TRBJ2-5
len: 18
v_gene: TRBV6-1
abundance: .
d_gene: .
CDR3aa: CASSKGGIFDTYQETQYF
CDR3nt: TGTGCCAGCAGTAAGGGGGGAATCTTTGATACGTACCAAGAGACCCAGTACTTC

j_gene: TRBJ1-1
len: 14
v_gene: TRBV23-1
abundance: .
d_gene: .
CDR3aa: CASSQSQGNTEAFF
CDR3nt: TGCGCCAGCAGTCAATCCCAAGGGAACACTGAAGCTTTCTTT

j_gene: TRBJ2-4
len: 12
v_gene: TRBV6-2/TRBV6-3
abundance: .
d_gene: .
CDR3aa: CASSWDENIQYF
CDR3nt: TGTGCCAGCAGTTGGGACGAAAACATTCAGTACTTC

j_gene: TRBJ2-3
len: 16
v_gene: TRBV9
abundance: .
d_gene: TRBD2
CDR3aa: CASSGPAGGDVDTQYF
CDR3nt: TGTGCCAGCAGCGGCCCCGCGGGGGGGGATGTAGATACGCAGTATTTT